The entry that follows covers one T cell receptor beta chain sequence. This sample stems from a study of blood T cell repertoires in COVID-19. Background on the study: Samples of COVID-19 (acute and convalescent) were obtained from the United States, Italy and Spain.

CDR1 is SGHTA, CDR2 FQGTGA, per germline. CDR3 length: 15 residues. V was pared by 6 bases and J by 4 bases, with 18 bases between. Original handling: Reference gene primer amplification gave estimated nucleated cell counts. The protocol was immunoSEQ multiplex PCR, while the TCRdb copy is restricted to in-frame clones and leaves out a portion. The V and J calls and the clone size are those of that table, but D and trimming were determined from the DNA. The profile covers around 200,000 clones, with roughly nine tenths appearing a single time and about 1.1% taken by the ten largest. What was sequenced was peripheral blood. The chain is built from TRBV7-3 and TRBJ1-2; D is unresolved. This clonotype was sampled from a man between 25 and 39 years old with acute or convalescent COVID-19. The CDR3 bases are TGTGCCAGCAGTCCTATGGCGGGTAGCAGCTATGGCTACACCTTC. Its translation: CASSPMAGSSYGYTF.